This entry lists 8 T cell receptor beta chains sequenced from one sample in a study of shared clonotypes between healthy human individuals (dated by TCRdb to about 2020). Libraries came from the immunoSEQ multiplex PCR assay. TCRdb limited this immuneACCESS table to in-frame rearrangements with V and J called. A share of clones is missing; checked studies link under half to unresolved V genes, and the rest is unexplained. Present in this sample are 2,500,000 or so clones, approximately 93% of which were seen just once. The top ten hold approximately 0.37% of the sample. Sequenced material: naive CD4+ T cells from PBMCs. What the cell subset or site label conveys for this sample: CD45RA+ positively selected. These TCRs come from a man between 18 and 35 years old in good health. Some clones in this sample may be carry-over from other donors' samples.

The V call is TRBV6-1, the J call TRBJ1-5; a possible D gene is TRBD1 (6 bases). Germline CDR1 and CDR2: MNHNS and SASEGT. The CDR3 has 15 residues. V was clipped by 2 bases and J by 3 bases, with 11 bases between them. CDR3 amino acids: CASSERTVPNQPQHF. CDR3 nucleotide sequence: TGTGCCAGCAGTGAAAGGACAGTCCCCAATCAGCCCCAGCATTTT.

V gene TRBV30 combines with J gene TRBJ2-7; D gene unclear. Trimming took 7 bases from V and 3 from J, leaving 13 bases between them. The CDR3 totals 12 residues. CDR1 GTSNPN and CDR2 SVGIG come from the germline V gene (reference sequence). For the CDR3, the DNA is TGTGCCTCATCGGGCGGCAACTACGAGCAGTACTTC. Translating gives CASSGGNYEQYF.

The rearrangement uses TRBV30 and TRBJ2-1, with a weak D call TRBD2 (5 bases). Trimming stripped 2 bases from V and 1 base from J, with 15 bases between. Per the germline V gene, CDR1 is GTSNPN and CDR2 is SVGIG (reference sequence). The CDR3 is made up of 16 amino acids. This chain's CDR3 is CAWSPRRFYSYNEQFF. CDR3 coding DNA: TGTGCCTGGAGTCCACGGAGGTTCTATTCCTACAATGAGCAGTTCTTC.

CDR3 DNA: TGTGCCAGCAGCTTCGCGTACGAGCAGTACTTC. Translation gives CASSFAYEQYF. The rearrangement links TRBV2 to TRBJ2-7; D remains unclear. V lost 6 bases, J lost 4 bases, and 7 bases lay in between. The CDR3 sequence is 11 residues long. CDR1 is SNHLY, CDR2 FYNNEI, per germline. Supplemented by reference TRBV2 and TRBJ2-7, the full variable domain reads EPEVTQTPSHQVTQMGQEVILRCVPISNHLYFYWYRQILGQKVEFLVSFYNNEISEKSEIFDDQFSVERPDGSNFTLKIRSTKLEDSAMYFCASSFAYEQYFGPGTRLTVT.

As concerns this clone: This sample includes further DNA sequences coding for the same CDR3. In DNA form, the CDR3 reads TGTGCCAGCAGTTTAAGGGCTTCTGGAAACACCATATATTTT. It translates to CASSLRASGNTIYF. V usage is TRBV27 and J usage is TRBJ1-3; D gene unclear. CDR1 is MNHEY, CDR2 SMNVEV, per germline (reference sequence). Trimming stripped 2 bases from V and 1 base from J, with 6 bases between. The CDR3 is 14 amino acids.

CDR3: CASSLYPSTDTQYF. The CDR3 DNA follows: TGTGCCAGCAGCTTGTACCCGTCCACAGATACGCAGTATTTT. V usage is TRBV5-8 and J usage is TRBJ2-3; D unclear. This CDR3 has 14 residues. Trimming cost V 1 base and J 2 bases, with 8 bases left between them. Per the germline V gene, CDR1 is SGHTS and CDR2 is YDEGEE.

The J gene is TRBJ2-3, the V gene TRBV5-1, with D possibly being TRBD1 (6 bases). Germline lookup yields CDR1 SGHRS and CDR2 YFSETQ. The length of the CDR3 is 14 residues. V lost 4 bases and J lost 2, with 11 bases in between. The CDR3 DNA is TGCGCCAGCAGCCTGGACAGCGTCACAGATACGCAGTATTTT. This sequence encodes CASSLDSVTDTQYF.

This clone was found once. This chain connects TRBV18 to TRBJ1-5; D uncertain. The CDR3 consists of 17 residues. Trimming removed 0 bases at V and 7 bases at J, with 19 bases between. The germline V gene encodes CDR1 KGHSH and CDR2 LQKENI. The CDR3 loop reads CASSPPDSLAGGQPQHF. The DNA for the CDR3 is TGTGCCAGCTCACCACCGGATTCGTTGGCAGGCGGACAGCCCCAGCATTTT. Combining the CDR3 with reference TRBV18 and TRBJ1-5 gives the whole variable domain NAGVMQNPRHLVRRRGQEARLRCSPMKGHSHVYWYRQLPEEGLKFMVYLQKENIIDESGMPKERFSAEFPKEGPSILRIQQVVRGDSAAYFCASSPPDSLAGGQPQHFGDGTRLSIL.